This TCR beta chain was retrieved from a study of blood T cell repertoires in COVID-19. Study-wide background: Researchers got acute and convalescent COVID-19 samples from the United States, Italy and Spain. In each case, the material was cDNA or gDNA derived from T cells, B-cell-depleted T cells, or PBMCs.

The V end was cut by 7 bases, the J end by 2 bases, with 13 bases between. The CDR3 contains 14 residues. The germline V gene encodes CDR1 KGHDR and CDR2 SFDVKD. Under the authors' procedure: Using reference gene primer amplification, nucleated cell counts were estimated. Data came from immunoSEQ multiplex PCR; TCRdb stores just in-frame clones and leaves some out. The DNA gave D and trimming, while V, J and clone size come from that table. The data hold some 70,000 clones, with 80% to 90% observed a single time. The chain joins TRBV24-1 to TRBJ1-1; D unclear. The clonotype originates from a human donor in a cohort sampled during active COVID-19. Sequencing used peripheral blood. CDR3 residues: CATSRSRDNTEAFF. CDR3 nucleotide sequence: TGTGCCACCAGCAGGTCCCGGGATAACACTGAAGCTTTCTTT.